This T cell receptor (beta chain) comes out of a study of shared clonotypes between healthy human individuals. Regarding the study as a whole: Clonotypes shared by all four donors outscored non-shared clonotypes in generation probability. Among the subsets, naive ones generally showed larger estimated richness than memory ones.

Germline V gene sequence: CDR1 SGHRS, CDR2 YFSETQ. Trimming cost V 5 bases and J 0 bases, with 13 bases left between them. This CDR3 spans 15 amino acids. CD45RO-negative, CCR7-selected cells formed the naive CD8 fraction, which excluded terminally differentiated effector memory CD45RA+ cells. Assay execution proceeded at the deep level. Over several immunoSEQ plates, each subset's genomic DNA was distributed in even portions. Profiled with immunoSEQ multiplex PCR; TCRdb holds only in-frame clones, not every one. The sample includes hundreds of thousands of clones, about 96% of them seen just once. For this clone: Its antigen is as yet unknown.

The rearrangement links TRBV5-1 to TRBJ2-3, with D perhaps assigned TRBD1 or TRBD2 (6 bases each). The specimen sequenced was naive CD8+ T cells sorted from blood. The TCR comes from a man younger than 40 in good health. CDR3 amino acids: CASSFRGASTDTQYF. The CDR3 coding sequence is TGCGCCAGCAGTTTTAGGGGGGCCAGCACAGATACGCAGTATTTT.